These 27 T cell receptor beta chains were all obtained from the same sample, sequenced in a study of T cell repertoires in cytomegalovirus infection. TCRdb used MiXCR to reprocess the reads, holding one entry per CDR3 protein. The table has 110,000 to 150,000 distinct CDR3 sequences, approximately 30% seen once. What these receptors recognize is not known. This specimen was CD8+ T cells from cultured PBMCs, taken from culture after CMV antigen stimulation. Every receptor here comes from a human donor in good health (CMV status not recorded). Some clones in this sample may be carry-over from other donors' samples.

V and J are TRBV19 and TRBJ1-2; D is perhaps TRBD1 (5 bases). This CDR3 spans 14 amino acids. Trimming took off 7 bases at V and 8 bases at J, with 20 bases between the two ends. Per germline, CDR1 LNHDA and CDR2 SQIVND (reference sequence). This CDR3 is CASKAFDSLVGYTF. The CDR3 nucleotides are TGTGCCAGTAAAGCCTTTGACAGCCTCGTCGGCTACACCTTC. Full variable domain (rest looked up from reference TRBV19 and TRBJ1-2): DGGITQSPKYLFRKEGQNVTLSCEQNLNHDAMYWYRQDPGQGLRLIYYSQIVNDFQKGDIAEGYSVSREKKESFPLTVTSAQKNPTAFYLCASKAFDSLVGYTFGSGTRLTVV.

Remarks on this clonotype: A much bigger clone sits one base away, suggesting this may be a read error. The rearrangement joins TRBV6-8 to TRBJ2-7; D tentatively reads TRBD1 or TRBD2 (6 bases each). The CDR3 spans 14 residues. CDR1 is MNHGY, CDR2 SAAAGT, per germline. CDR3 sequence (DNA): TGTGTCAGCACCACAGGGACTGCCACCTACGAGCAGTACTTC. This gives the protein CVSTTGTATYEQYF.

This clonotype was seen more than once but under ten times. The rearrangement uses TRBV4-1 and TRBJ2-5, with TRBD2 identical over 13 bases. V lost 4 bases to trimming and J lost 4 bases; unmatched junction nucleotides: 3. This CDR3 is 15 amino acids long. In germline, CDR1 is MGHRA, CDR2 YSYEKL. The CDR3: CASSLRLAGGETQYF. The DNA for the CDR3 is TGCGCCAGCAGCCTCCGACTAGCGGGGGGAGAGACCCAGTACTTC.

The CDR3 coding sequence is TGCAGCGCTGAGGGGGACAGTTCCTACGAGCAGTACTTC. Translating it yields CSAEGDSSYEQYF. J is TRBJ2-7 and V is TRBV29-1; the match to TRBD1 covers 7 bases. CDR3 length: 13 amino acids. After removal of 7 bases from V and 1 base from J, the junction contained 7 bases not matched to a gene. Germline CDR1 SQVTM, CDR2 ANQGSEA.

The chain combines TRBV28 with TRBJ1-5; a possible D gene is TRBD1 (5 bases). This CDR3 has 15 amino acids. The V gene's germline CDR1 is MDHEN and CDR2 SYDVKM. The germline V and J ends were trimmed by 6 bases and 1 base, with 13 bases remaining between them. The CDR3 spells CASRSGLTSNQPQHF. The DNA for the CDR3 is TGTGCCAGCAGATCGGGACTGACGAGCAATCAGCCCCAGCATTTT. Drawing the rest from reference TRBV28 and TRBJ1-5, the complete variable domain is DVKVTQSSRYLVKRTGEKVFLECVQDMDHENMFWYRQDPGLGLRLIYFSYDVKMKEKGDIPEGYSVSREKKERFSLILESASTNQTSMYLCASRSGLTSNQPQHFGDGTRLSIL.

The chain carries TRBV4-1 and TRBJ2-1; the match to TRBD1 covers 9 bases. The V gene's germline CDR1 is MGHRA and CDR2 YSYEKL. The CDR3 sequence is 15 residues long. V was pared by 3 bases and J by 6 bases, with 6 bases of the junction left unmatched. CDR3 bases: TGCGCCAGCAGCCACCCGGGACAGGGTGGCAATGAGCAGTTCTTC. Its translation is CASSHPGQGGNEQFF.

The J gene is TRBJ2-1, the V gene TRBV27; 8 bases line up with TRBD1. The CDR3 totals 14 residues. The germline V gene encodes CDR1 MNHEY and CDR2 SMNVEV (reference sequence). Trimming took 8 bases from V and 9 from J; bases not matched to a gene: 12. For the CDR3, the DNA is TGTGCCAGCGATGTTAGGACAGGGAAGGGTGAGCAGTTCTTC. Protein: CASDVRTGKGEQFF.

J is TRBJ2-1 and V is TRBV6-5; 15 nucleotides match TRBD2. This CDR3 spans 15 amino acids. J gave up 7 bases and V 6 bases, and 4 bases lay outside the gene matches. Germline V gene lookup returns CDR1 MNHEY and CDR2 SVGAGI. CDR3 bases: TGTGCCAGCAGACACGGGACTAGCGGGGGGAATGAGCAGTTCTTC. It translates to CASRHGTSGGNEQFF.

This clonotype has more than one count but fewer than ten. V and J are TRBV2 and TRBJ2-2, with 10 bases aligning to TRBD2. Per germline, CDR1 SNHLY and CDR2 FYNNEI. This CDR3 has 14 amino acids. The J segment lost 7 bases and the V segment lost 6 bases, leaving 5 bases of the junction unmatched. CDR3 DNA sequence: TGTGCCAGCAGGGGACTAGCGACGGTCGGGGAGCTGTTTTTT. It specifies CASRGLATVGELFF.

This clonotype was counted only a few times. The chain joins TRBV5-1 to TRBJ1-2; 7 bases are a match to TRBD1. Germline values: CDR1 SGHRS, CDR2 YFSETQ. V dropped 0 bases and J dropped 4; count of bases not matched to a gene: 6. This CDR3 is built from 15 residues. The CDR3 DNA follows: TGCGCCAGCAGCTTGGGCTCCGGGACAGCCTATGGCTACACCTTC. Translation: CASSLGSGTAYGYTF.

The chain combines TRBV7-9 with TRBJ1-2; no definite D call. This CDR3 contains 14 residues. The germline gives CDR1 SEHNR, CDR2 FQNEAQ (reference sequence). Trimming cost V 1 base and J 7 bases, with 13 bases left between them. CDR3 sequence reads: CASSLEAVPLGYTF. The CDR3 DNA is TGTGCCAGCAGCTTAGAGGCAGTTCCTCTTGGCTACACCTTC.

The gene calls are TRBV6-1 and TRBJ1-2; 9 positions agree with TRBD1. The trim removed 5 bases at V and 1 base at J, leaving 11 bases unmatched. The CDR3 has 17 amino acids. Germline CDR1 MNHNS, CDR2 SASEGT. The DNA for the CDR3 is TGTGCCAGCAGTCCTACTACAGGGGGCACCTTTAACTATGGCTACACCTTC. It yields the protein CASSPTTGGTFNYGYTF.

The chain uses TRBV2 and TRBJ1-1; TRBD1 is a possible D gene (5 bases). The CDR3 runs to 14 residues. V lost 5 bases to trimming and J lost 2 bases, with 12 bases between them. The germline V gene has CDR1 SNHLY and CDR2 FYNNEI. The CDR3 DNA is TGTGCCAGCAGTACCCCCGGGACCAACACTGAAGCTTTCTTT. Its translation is CASSTPGTNTEAFF. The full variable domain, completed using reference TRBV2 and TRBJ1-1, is EPEVTQTPSHQVTQMGQEVILRCVPISNHLYFYWYRQILGQKVEFLVSFYNNEISEKSEIFDDQFSVERPDGSNFTLKIRSTKLEDSAMYFCASSTPGTNTEAFFGQGTRLTVV.

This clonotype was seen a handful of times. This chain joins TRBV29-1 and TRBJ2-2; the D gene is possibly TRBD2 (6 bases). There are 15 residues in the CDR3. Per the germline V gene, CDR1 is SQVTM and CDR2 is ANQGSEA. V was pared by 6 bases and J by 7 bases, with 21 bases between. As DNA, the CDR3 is TGCAGCGTGCGTGGGACTTCCCGAGGGGTCGGGGAGCTGTTTTTT. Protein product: CSVRGTSRGVGELFF.

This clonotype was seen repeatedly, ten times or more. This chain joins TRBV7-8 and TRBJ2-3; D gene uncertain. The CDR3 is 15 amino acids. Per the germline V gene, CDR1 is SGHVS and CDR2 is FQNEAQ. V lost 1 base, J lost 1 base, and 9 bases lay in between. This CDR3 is CASSLEGSRTDTQYF. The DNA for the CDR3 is TGTGCCAGCAGCTTAGAAGGTAGCCGCACAGATACGCAGTATTTT.

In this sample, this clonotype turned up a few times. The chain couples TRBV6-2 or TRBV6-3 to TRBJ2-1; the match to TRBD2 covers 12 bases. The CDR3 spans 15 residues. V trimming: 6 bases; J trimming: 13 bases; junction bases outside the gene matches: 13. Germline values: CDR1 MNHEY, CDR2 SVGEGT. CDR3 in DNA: TGTGCCAGCAGCTCCGTTTCGACTAGCGGGGGCCGCCAGTTCTTC. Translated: CASSSVSTSGGRQFF.

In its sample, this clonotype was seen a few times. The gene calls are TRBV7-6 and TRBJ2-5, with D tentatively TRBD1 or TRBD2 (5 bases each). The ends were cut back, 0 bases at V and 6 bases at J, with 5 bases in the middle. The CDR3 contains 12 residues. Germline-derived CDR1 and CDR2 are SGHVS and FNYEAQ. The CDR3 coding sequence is TGTGCCAGCAGCTTAGCGGGACAGACCCAGTACTTC. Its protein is CASSLAGQTQYF.

DNA of the CDR3: TGTGCCAGCAGCTTAGGTGACACCGGGGAGCTGTTTTTT. Its translation: CASSLGDTGELFF. The rearrangement uses TRBV11-3 and TRBJ2-2; D unclear. The CDR3 length is 13 residues. Germline V lookup: CDR1 SGHNT, CDR2 YENEEA. Trimming shortened V by 1 base and J by 3 bases, and 3 bases separated the two germline ends.

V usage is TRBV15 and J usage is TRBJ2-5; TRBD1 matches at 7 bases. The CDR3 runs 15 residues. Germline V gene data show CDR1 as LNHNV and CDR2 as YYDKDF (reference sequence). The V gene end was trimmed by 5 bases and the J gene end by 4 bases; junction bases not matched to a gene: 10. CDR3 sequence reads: CATSPGQVSGETQYF. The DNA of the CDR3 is TGTGCCACCAGCCCTGGACAGGTTTCAGGAGAGACCCAGTACTTC.

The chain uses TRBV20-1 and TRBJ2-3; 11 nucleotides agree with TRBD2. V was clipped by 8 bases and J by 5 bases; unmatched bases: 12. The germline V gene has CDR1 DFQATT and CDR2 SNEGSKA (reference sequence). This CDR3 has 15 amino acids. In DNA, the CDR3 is TGCAGTCCCCAACTAGCGGGGGCCGGAGGAGATACGCAGTATTTT. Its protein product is CSPQLAGAGGDTQYF.

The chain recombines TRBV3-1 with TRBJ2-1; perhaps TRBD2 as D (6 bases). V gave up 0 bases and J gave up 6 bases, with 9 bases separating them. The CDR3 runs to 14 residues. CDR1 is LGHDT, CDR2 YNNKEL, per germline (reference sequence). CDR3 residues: CASSQDLGGNEQFF. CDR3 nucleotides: TGTGCCAGCAGCCAAGATCTGGGGGGCAATGAGCAGTTCTTC.

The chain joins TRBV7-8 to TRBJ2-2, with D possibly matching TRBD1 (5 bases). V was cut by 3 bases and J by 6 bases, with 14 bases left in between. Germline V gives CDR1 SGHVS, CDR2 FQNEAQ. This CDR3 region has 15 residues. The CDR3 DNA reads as TGTGCCAGCAGCTTCTGGCAGGGTGGGTCCGGGGAGCTGTTTTTT. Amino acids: CASSFWQGGSGELFF.

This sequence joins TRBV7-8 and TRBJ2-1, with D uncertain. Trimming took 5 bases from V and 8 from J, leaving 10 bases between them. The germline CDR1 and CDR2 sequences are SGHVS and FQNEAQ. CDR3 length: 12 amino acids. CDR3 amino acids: CASSAVWDEQFF. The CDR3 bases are TGTGCCAGCAGCGCAGTCTGGGATGAGCAGTTCTTC.

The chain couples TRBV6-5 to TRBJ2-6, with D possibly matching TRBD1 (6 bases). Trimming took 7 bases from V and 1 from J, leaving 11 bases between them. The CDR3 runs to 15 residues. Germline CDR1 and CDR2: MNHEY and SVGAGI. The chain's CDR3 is CASTHRESGANVLTF. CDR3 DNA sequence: TGTGCCAGCACCCACAGGGAATCTGGGGCCAACGTCCTGACTTTC.

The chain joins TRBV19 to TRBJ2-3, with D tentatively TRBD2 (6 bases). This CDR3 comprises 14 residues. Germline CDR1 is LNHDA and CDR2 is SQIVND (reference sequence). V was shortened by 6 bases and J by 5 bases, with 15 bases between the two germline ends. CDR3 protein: CASSTVPGGDTQYF. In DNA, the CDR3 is TGTGCCAGTAGCACCGTGCCCGGGGGAGATACGCAGTATTTT.

The CDR3 is CASSFAGRLTDTQYF. Here the CDR3 DNA reads TGTGCCAGCAGTTTCGCCGGGAGATTGACAGATACGCAGTATTTT. The J gene is TRBJ2-3, the V gene TRBV5-5; perhaps TRBD2 as D (6 bases). The CDR3 extends over 15 amino acids. Trimming removed 5 bases from V and 3 bases from J, with 16 bases in between. CDR1 is SGHKS, CDR2 YYEKEE, per germline (reference sequence). Full variable domain (remainder filled in from reference TRBV5-5 and TRBJ2-3): DAGVTQSPTHLIKTRGQQVTLRCSPISGHKSVSWYQQVLGQGPQFIFQYYEKEERGRGNFPDRFSARQFPNYSSELNVNALLLGDSALYLCASSFAGRLTDTQYFGPGTRLTVL.

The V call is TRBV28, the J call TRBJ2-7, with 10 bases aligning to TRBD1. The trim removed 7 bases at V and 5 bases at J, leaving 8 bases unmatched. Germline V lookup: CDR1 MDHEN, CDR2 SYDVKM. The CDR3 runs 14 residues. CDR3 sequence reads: CASTPGQGYHEQYF. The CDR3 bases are TGTGCCAGCACCCCGGGACAGGGGTACCACGAGCAGTACTTC.